The T cell receptor (beta chain) described here comes from a study of Ad26.COV2.S vaccination and SARS-CoV-2 variants. Study-wide results and limits: Assessments of TCR breadth and depth may have underestimated the total T cell responses. Substantial response breadth was reportedly seen for spike-specific CD8+ and CD4+ T cells after vaccination. For non-spike TCRs, breadth in vaccine recipients resembled that in placebo recipients.

Treatment reported: 19 received Ad26.COV2.S at low or high dose, single or two shots; 5 received placebo; per-sample allocation not given. Repertoires come from day 63 after the first vaccine or placebo injection. With respect to this clone: Its antigen remains unknown.

Germline lookup yields CDR1 LGHNA and CDR2 YSLEER. The CDR3 spans 13 residues. Trimming took off 5 bases at V and 5 bases at J, with 12 bases between the two ends. Using immunoSEQ multiplex PCR, the repertoire was profiled, and TCRdb retains in-frame clones only, with some absent. The repertoire includes 440,000 or so clones, around 91% of them detected once, and about 4.5% sits in the top ten. The chain links TRBV4-3 to TRBJ2-5; perhaps TRBD1 as D (6 bases). The sample consisted of peripheral blood, taken in a trial of Ad26.COV2.S vaccine versus placebo. The clonotype comes from a person aged 18 to 65 who received the Ad26.COV2.S COVID-19 vaccine or a placebo. DNA of the CDR3: TGCGCCAGCAGCTGGGGGCGAGGGGAGACCCAGTACTTC. This encodes CASSWGRGETQYF.